The 19 T cell receptor beta chains below come from one sample, sequenced in a study of somatic mutations in cytotoxic T cells in rheumatoid arthritis. The method was immunoSEQ multiplex PCR; TCRdb's version includes in-frame clones alone and lacks a portion of them. The top ten clones hold approximately 14% of a sample with roughly 9,800 clones, 85% to 95% of them seen once. The sequenced material came from CD8+ T cells sorted from blood. The receptors come from a woman in her late teens or twenties with rheumatoid arthritis.

The gene calls are TRBV4-3 and TRBJ2-3; 8 nucleotides line up with TRBD2. V was pared by 4 bases and J by 5 bases, with 8 bases of the junction left unmatched. This CDR3 region has 15 residues. Germline V lookup: CDR1 LGHNA, CDR2 YSLEER. DNA of the CDR3: TGCGCCAGCAGCCCGGCGGGGGGCGTGGGAGATACGCAGTATTTT. Translation: CASSPAGGVGDTQYF.

V usage is TRBV27 and J usage is TRBJ1-4, with unresolved D. V lost 8 bases to trimming and J lost 0 bases, with 10 bases between them. The CDR3 covers 14 residues. Germline CDR1 is MNHEY and CDR2 is SMNVEV (reference sequence). CDR3 sequence (DNA): TGTGCCAGCGGCCCCCTTGCAACTAATGAAAAACTGTTTTTT. Amino acids: CASGPLATNEKLFF.

The chain is built from TRBV27 and TRBJ2-3; D might be TRBD1 (6 bases). V dropped 7 bases and J dropped 3 bases, with 20 bases sitting between them. This CDR3 is built from 16 residues. CDR1 MNHEY and CDR2 SMNVEV come from the germline V gene (reference sequence). Here the CDR3 DNA reads TGTGCCAGCACCTTTTCGGCAGGGGAGTTGACAGATACGCAGTATTTT. Its translation: CASTFSAGELTDTQYF.

The V gene is TRBV7-9, the J gene TRBJ2-3; D is undetermined. The CDR3 is 12 amino acids. Germline lookup yields CDR1 SEHNR and CDR2 FQNEAQ (reference sequence). The V end lost 1 base, the J end lost 9 bases, and 8 bases lay between the germline ends. In DNA form, the CDR3 reads TGTGCCAGCAGCTTAGTCGAGCCGACGCAGTATTTT. Its protein product is CASSLVEPTQYF.

This clone came up a few times. The V and J genes are TRBV4-1 and TRBJ1-4; D possibly corresponds to TRBD1 (6 bases). Trimming stripped 1 base from V and 5 bases from J, with 11 bases between. The length of the CDR3 is 15 residues. Germline CDR1 is MGHRA and CDR2 is YSYEKL. CDR3 sequence reads: CASSQVAGENEKLFF. CDR3 DNA: TGCGCCAGCAGCCAAGTAGCAGGGGAGAATGAAAAACTGTTTTTT.

This chain links TRBV9 with TRBJ1-1, with 8 bases fitting TRBD1. Germline loops: CDR1 SGDLS, CDR2 YYNGEE. This CDR3 spans 16 amino acids. Unmatched junction bases numbered 9, after V lost 3 bases and J lost 2 bases. The CDR3 here is CASSGDRDRLNTEAFF. Here the CDR3 DNA reads TGTGCCAGCAGCGGAGACCGGGACAGGCTTAACACTGAAGCTTTCTTT.

The chain joins TRBV13 to TRBJ2-1, with 7 bases fitting TRBD2. The trim removed 5 bases at V and 10 bases at J, leaving 8 bases unmatched. The CDR3 covers 13 residues. The germline CDR1 and CDR2 sequences are PRHDT and FYEKMQ (reference sequence). The CDR3 is CASSPGGGYEQFF. For the CDR3, the DNA is TGTGCCAGCAGCCCCGGGGGAGGGTACGAGCAGTTCTTC.

This chain uses TRBV30 with TRBJ1-5; 7 bases are a match to TRBD1. V was clipped by 4 bases and J by 6 bases; unmatched bases: 24. The CDR3 sequence is 19 residues long. Germline CDR1 and CDR2: GTSNPN and SVGIG (reference sequence). The CDR3: CAWKTGKAEERWWAQPQHF. The CDR3 DNA is TGTGCCTGGAAGACAGGGAAAGCAGAGGAACGCTGGTGGGCTCAGCCCCAGCATTTT.

J is TRBJ2-1 and V is TRBV7-3; 9 bases line up with TRBD1. V lost 5 bases, J lost 8 bases, and 10 bases stayed unmatched. This CDR3 contains 15 residues. Germline-derived CDR1 and CDR2 are SGHTA and FQGTGA. Written as DNA, the CDR3 is TGTGCCAGCAGCCCCACAGGGGGCAGGCTGGATGAGCAGTTCTTC. This sequence encodes CASSPTGGRLDEQFF.

This clone occurred once. The chain combines TRBV29-1 with TRBJ1-2, with D tentatively TRBD1 (5 bases). With 6 bases removed from V and 8 bases from J, the gap between germline ends came to 16 bases. Germline lookup yields CDR1 SQVTM and CDR2 ANQGSEA. The CDR3 contains 12 residues. The CDR3, as DNA: TGCAGCGTCGAGACAGCGACGGGCGGCTACACCTTC. Encoded protein: CSVETATGGYTF.

V usage is TRBV7-8 and J usage is TRBJ1-2; the match to TRBD1 covers 8 bases. Germline CDR1 and CDR2: SGHVS and FQNEAQ. CDR3 length: 13 residues. J was trimmed by 4 bases and V by 5 bases; bases with no gene match: 3. The CDR3 DNA reads TGTGCCAGCAGCGGGGGACAGGTCTATGGCTACACCTTC. It yields the protein CASSGGQVYGYTF.

The chain uses TRBV7-3 and TRBJ2-7; D is unclear. This CDR3 region has 15 residues. In germline, CDR1 is SGHTA, CDR2 FQGTGA. Trimming took off 3 bases at V and 0 bases at J, with 12 bases between the two ends. This CDR3 reads CASSLGRRSSYEQYF. CDR3 DNA: TGTGCCAGCAGCTTGGGCAGGCGAAGCTCCTACGAGCAGTACTTC. The full variable domain, rest sourced from reference TRBV7-3 and TRBJ2-7, is GAGVSQTPSNKVTEKGKYVELRCDPISGHTALYWYRQSLGQGPEFLIYFQGTGAADDSGLPNDRFFAVRPEGSVSTLKIQRTERGDSAVYLCASSLGRRSSYEQYFGPGTRLTVT.

In this sample, this clone turned up once. This chain joins TRBV27 and TRBJ1-1; D is undetermined. The CDR3 loop spans 12 amino acids. CDR1 and CDR2 from the germline V gene are MNHEY and SMNVEV (reference sequence). Trimming shortened V by 5 bases and J by 3 bases, and 7 bases separated the two germline ends. CDR3 residues: CASSPSDTEAFF. The CDR3 DNA follows: TGTGCCAGCAGTCCATCGGACACTGAAGCTTTCTTT.

V gene TRBV28 combines with J gene TRBJ1-1; D not certain. The CDR3 length is 15 residues. V was trimmed by 6 bases and J by 2 bases, leaving 16 bases between them. CDR1 MDHEN and CDR2 SYDVKM come from the germline V gene. In DNA, the CDR3 is TGTGCCAGCAGCCTAGGGAGGGAAGGTAACACTGAAGCTTTCTTT. Its protein is CASSLGREGNTEAFF.

J is TRBJ1-2 and V is TRBV9; 9 bases are a match to TRBD1. The CDR3 has 17 amino acids. From germline, CDR1 is SGDLS and CDR2 YYNGEE. V gave up 0 bases and J gave up 8 bases; unmatched junction bases: 14. CDR3 sequence reads: CASSVDHSGQGLEGYTF. CDR3 bases: TGTGCCAGCAGCGTAGATCATTCGGGACAGGGATTAGAGGGCTACACCTTC.

This clone has more than one count but fewer than ten. The chain employs TRBV10-3 and TRBJ2-2; the match to TRBD2 covers 11 bases. Unmatched junction bases numbered 3, after V lost 8 bases and J lost 1 base. There are 15 residues in the CDR3. Germline loops: CDR1 ENHRY, CDR2 SYGVKD. CDR3 nucleotides: TGTGCCATCCCCGGGACTAGCGGGAACACCGGGGAGCTGTTTTTT. This gives the protein CAIPGTSGNTGELFF.

The rearrangement links TRBV6-5 to TRBJ2-3; D is possibly TRBD2 (6 bases). The length of the CDR3 is 13 residues. CDR1 is MNHEY and CDR2 is SVGAGI in the germline V gene. Trimming pared 7 bases from V and 6 bases from J, leaving 14 bases between. CDR3 DNA: TGTGCCAGCACCGGACTATCACGGGATACGCAGTATTTT. Protein product: CASTGLSRDTQYF.

This clone was seen a handful of times. This chain connects TRBV9 to TRBJ1-2; 9 bases fit TRBD1. Germline assignment: CDR1 SGDLS and CDR2 YYNGEE. This CDR3 has 14 residues. After removal of 4 bases from V and 6 bases from J, the junction contained 7 bases not matched to a gene. The CDR3 sequence: CASSNPGTGNGYTF. The DNA for the CDR3 is TGTGCCAGCAGCAACCCCGGGACAGGGAATGGCTACACCTTC.

This chain uses TRBV4-2 with TRBJ2-5; possibly TRBD1 for D (5 bases). Per the germline V gene, CDR1 is LGHNA and CDR2 is YNFKEQ. V lost 1 base and J lost 5, with 11 bases in between. The CDR3 totals 14 residues. For the CDR3, the DNA is TGTGCCAGCAGCCAAGTAGGACAAGGGGAGACCCAGTACTTC. This codes for CASSQVGQGETQYF.